Below, one T cell receptor (beta chain) is given with its context. Time point noted: patch test 2, 6 weeks after DPC sensitization. The treatment was: therapeutic diphenylcyclopropenone sensitization with weekly scalp DPC. This sample was taken from a study of human T cells and chemical hapten exposure. The overall study: DPC at 2% was the sensitizing agent, placed on roughly 2 cm by roughly 2 cm of upper inner arm skin.

TCRdb reanalysed the RACE reads using MiXCR and keeps one entry per CDR3 protein. The sample records some 89,000 distinct CDR3 sequences, roughly 10% being singletons. The sequenced sample was whole blood, obtained in connection with sensitization to the hapten diphenylcyclopropenone (DPC). This TCR was recovered from a woman younger than 45 with alopecia areata. Some clones in this sample may be carry-over from other donors' samples.

CDR3 region: CSASFRGLMDTQYF. The DNA for the CDR3 is TGCAGTGCTAGTTTCCGGGGTCTGATGGATACGCAGTATTTT. The V call is TRBV20-1, the J call TRBJ2-3; the D gene is possibly TRBD2 (5 bases). Germline values: CDR1 DFQATT, CDR2 SNEGSKA (reference sequence). This CDR3 has 14 residues. V was clipped by 3 bases and J by 6 bases, with 16 bases between them.